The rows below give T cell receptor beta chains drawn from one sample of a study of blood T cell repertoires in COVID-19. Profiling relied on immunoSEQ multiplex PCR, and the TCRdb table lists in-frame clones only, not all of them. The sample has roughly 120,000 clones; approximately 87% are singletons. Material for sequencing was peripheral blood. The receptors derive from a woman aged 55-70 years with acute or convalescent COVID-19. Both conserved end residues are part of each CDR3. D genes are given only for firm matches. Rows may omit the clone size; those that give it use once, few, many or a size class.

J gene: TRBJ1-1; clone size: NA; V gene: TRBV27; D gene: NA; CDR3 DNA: TGTGCCAGCAGTACGCGCCGGGGGGGATTGGACACTGAAGCTTTCTTT; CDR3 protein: CASSTRRGGLDTEAFF
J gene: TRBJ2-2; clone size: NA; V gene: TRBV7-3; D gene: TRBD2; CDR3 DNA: TGTGCCAGCAGTCACACGTCGACTAGCGGCAACACCGGGGAGCTGTTTTTT; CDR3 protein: CASSHTSTSGNTGELFF
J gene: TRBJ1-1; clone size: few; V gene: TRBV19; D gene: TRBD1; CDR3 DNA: TGTGCCACAAAAGCCGACAGGGCAGAAGGTACTGAAGCTTTCTTT; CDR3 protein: CATKADRAEGTEAFF
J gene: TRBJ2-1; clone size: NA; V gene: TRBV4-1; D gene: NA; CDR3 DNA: TGCGCCAGCAGTCAGGCCAGGGTTTCCAATGAGCAGTTCTTC; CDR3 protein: CASSQARVSNEQFF
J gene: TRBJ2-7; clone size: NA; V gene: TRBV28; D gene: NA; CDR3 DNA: TGTGCCAGCAGGTTAGACAGGAACTCCTACGAGCAGTACTTC; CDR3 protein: CASRLDRNSYEQYF
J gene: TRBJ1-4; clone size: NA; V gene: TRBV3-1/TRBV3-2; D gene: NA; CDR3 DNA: TGTGCCAGCAGCCATGATTCGGGTGCGGGACTGTTTTTT; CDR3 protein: CASSHDSGAGLFF
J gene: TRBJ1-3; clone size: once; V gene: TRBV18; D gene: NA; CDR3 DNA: TGTGCCAGCTCACCACCGGGAGGTAGCGCTGGAAACACCATATATTTT; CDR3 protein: CASSPPGGSAGNTIYF
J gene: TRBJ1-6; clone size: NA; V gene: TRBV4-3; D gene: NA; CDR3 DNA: TGCGCCAGCAGCCAAGAGTTAGATTATAATTCACCCCTCCACTTT; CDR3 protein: CASSQELDYNSPLHF
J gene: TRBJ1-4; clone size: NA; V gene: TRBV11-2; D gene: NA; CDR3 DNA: TGTGCCAGCAGCTTAGAGGGACACGGATATGAAAAACTGTTTTTT; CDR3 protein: CASSLEGHGYEKLFF
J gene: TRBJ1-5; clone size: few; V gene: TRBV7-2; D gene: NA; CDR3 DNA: TGTGCCAGCAGAAGGACGGGGAACAATCAGCCCCAGCATTTT; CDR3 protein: CASRRTGNNQPQHF
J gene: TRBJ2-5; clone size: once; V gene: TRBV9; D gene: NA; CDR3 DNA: TGTGCCAGCAGCGTGGTCCAGGGGGGACAAGAGACCCAGTACTTC; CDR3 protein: CASSVVQGGQETQYF
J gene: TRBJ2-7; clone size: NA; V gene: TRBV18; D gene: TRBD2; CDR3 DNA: TGTGCCAGCTCACAGGGACTAGGTGCAGACGAGCAGTACTTC; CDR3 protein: CASSQGLGADEQYF
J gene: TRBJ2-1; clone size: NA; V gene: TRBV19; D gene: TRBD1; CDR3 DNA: TGTGCCAGTAGTACCTCCCACAGGGGAATCTACAATGAGCAGTTCTTC; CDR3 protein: CASSTSHRGIYNEQFF
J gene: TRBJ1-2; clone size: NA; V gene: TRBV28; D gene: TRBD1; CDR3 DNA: TGTGCCAGCGCGGGACAGGGGGACTATGGCTACACCTTC; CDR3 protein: CASAGQGDYGYTF
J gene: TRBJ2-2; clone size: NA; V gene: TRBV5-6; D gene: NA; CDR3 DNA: TGTGCCAGCAGCTTCACTAGGTTGGACACCGGGGAGCTGTTTTTT; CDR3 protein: CASSFTRLDTGELFF
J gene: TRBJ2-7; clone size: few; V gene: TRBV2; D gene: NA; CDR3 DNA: TGTGCCAGCGCGATAGCGACCTACGAGCAGTACTTC; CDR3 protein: CASAIATYEQYF
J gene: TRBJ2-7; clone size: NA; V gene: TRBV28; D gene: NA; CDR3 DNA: NA; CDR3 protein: CASSSVRGLSYEQYF
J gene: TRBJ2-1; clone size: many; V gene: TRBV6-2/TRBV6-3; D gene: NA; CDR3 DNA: TGTGCCAGCAGTTATGAGGCACACAATGAGCAGTTCTTC; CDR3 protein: CASSYEAHNEQFF
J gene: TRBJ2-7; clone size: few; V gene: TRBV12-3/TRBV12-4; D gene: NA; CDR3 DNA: TGTGCCAGCAGTTTACAGGATTTCTACGAGCAGTACTTC; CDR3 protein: CASSLQDFYEQYF
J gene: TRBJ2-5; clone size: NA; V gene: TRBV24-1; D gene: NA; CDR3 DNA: TGTGCCACCAGTGATAGGACAGCTGGCCCTCCCGGTGGGGAGACCCAGTACTTC; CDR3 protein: CATSDRTAGPPGGETQYF
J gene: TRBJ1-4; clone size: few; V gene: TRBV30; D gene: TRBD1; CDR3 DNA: TGTGCCTGGACCCAAAAGGACAGGCGAAACGAAAAACTGTTTTTT; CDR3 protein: CAWTQKDRRNEKLFF
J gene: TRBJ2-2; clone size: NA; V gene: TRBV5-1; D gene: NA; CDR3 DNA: TGCGCCAGCAGCCCCCGGGAGACCGGGGAGCTGTTTTTT; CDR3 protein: CASSPRETGELFF
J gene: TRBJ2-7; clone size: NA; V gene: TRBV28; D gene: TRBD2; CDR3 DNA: TGTGCCAGCAGTCCGACTAGCACCGAGCAGTACTTC; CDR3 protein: CASSPTSTEQYF
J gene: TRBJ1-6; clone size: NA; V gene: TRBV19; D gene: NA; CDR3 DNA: TGTGCCAGTAGTAAGGGCGACAGGCCCTTACCCCTCCACTTT; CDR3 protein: CASSKGDRPLPLHF
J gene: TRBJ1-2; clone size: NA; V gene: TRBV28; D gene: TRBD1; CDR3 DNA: TGTGCCAGCAGTTTATACGGGACAGAATCCATCTATGGCTACACCTTC; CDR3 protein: CASSLYGTESIYGYTF
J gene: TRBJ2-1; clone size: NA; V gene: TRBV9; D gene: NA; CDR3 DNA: TGTGCCAGCAGCGTAGGGAGGGTGGACCGCGGGCAGTTCTTC; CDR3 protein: CASSVGRVDRGQFF
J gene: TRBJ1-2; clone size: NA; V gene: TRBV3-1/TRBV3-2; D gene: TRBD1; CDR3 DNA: TGTGCCAGCAGCCAAAGCCCCGGGACAGCTCCCTATGGCTACACCTTC; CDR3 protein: CASSQSPGTAPYGYTF
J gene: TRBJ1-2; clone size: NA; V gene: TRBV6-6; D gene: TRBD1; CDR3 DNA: TGTGCCAGCAGTCCACGGACAGGAAATGGCTACACCTTC; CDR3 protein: CASSPRTGNGYTF
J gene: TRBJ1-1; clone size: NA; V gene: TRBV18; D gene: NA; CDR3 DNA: TGTGCCAGCTCACCCACCGGGATGGAAGCTTTCTTT; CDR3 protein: CASSPTGMEAFF